This entry lists 4 T cell receptor beta chains sequenced from one sample in a study of OX40 agonist ivuxolimab in advanced cancers. Repertoires were generated with immunoSEQ multiplex PCR, while TCRdb's copy carries only in-frame clones and drops some. The sample records about 60,000 clones, over 85% being singletons. This sample comprised CD4+ or CD8+ T cells sorted from blood, obtained in a trial of the OX40 agonist ivuxolimab. The receptors originated from an adult with an advanced solid tumor such as melanoma, head and neck, liver or kidney cancer.

V gene TRBV27 combines with J gene TRBJ2-3, with D tentatively TRBD1 or TRBD2 (6 bases each). Germline-derived CDR1 and CDR2 are MNHEY and SMNVEV (reference sequence). The CDR3 sequence is 13 residues long. V dropped 3 bases and J dropped 8 bases, with 12 bases sitting between them. The CDR3 DNA reads as TGTGCCAGCAGTTTCCCCGGGGGCTTTACGCAGTATTTT. This gives the protein CASSFPGGFTQYF.

The chain uses TRBV15 and TRBJ2-2, with 10 bases lining up with TRBD2. V shed 7 bases and J 6 bases; nucleotides not matched to a gene: 11. Germline CDR1 and CDR2: LNHNV and YYDKDF (reference sequence). The length of the CDR3 is 16 residues. CDR3 nucleotide sequence: TGTGCCACCACGACCCGAGCGGGAGGGCCGTCCGGGGAGCTGTTTTTT. It is translated as CATTTRAGGPSGELFF.

CDR3 DNA: TGTGCCAGCAGTTTATCCGCCCCGACAGGGTCCTTAGGTACGCAGTATTTT. This translates into CASSLSAPTGSLGTQYF. The rearrangement links TRBV27 to TRBJ2-3; 7 bases align to TRBD1. V was clipped by 0 bases and J by 8 bases; unmatched bases: 14. The CDR3 runs 17 residues. Germline V gives CDR1 MNHEY, CDR2 SMNVEV (reference sequence).

The V and J genes are TRBV4-1 and TRBJ2-5, with a weak D call TRBD2 (5 bases). Germline V gene data show CDR1 as MGHRA and CDR2 as YSYEKL. V lost 5 bases, J lost 5 bases, and 12 bases lay in between. This CDR3 spans 13 amino acids. The CDR3 DNA sequence: TGCGCCAGCAGCTTCGGAGGTGGGGAGACCCAGTACTTC. Residues: CASSFGGGETQYF.